The 5 T cell receptor beta chains given below trace back to one sample, sequenced in a study of shared clonotypes between healthy human individuals. Clones were sequenced by immunoSEQ multiplex PCR, and TCRdb holds only the in-frame ones, with some missing. The sample lists roughly 2.6 million clones, roughly nine tenths occurring once. The source material was naive CD4+ T cells sorted from blood. Sample subset: CD45RA+ positively selected. These receptors all stem from a man aged 18 to 29 in good health.

J is TRBJ1-2 and V is TRBV2; no clear D gene. V was shortened by 7 bases and J by 7 bases, with 25 bases between the two germline ends. This CDR3 spans 16 amino acids. CDR1 is SNHLY, CDR2 FYNNEI, per germline. CDR3 sequence: CASTPGGPQGIIGYTF. As DNA, the CDR3 is TGTGCCAGCACCCCAGGAGGGCCCCAAGGAATCATTGGCTACACCTTC.

V gene TRBV5-1 combines with J gene TRBJ1-1, with D possibly TRBD1 on 5 matching bases. The V gene's germline CDR1 is SGHRS and CDR2 YFSETQ. With 4 bases removed from V and 0 bases from J, the gap between germline ends came to 19 bases. The CDR3 has 17 amino acids. The CDR3 here is CASSPRQPPYMNTEAFF. The CDR3, as DNA: TGCGCCAGCAGCCCGAGACAGCCCCCGTATATGAACACTGAAGCTTTCTTT.

V usage is TRBV2 and J usage is TRBJ2-2, with D possibly matching TRBD1 (6 bases). V lost 8 bases and J lost 0, with 13 bases in between. Germline V gene data show CDR1 as SNHLY and CDR2 as FYNNEI. This CDR3 comprises 15 residues. Here the CDR3 DNA reads TGTGCCAGCGGGGGACAAGGGACGAACACCGGGGAGCTGTTTTTT. It is translated as CASGGQGTNTGELFF. Drawing the rest from reference TRBV2 and TRBJ2-2, the complete variable domain is EPEVTQTPSHQVTQMGQEVILRCVPISNHLYFYWYRQILGQKVEFLVSFYNNEISEKSEIFDDQFSVERPDGSNFTLKIRSTKLEDSAMYFCASGGQGTNTGELFFGEGSRLTVL.

The chain recombines TRBV6-4 with TRBJ1-6; D unresolved. The CDR3 has 13 amino acids. V lost 5 bases and J 8 bases, leaving 10 bases between the germline ends. From germline, CDR1 is MRHNA and CDR2 SNTAGT. CDR3 DNA: TGTGCCAGCAGTCCTCAACCTGATTCACCCCTCCACTTT. Its translation is CASSPQPDSPLHF.

This clone was seen a few times. The CDR3 sequence is CASSTGLAGSTDTQYF. CDR3 bases: TGTGCCAGCAGCACAGGACTAGCGGGCAGCACAGATACGCAGTATTTT. The chain couples TRBV7-9 to TRBJ2-3; TRBD2 aligns across 11 bases. The germline CDR1 and CDR2 sequences are SEHNR and FQNEAQ (reference sequence). The trim removed 5 bases at V and 0 bases at J, leaving 4 bases unmatched. There are 16 residues in the CDR3.